Detailed here is one TCR beta chain. Its specificity is unknown. This CDR3 is built from 16 residues. Germline CDR1 SGHAT, CDR2 FQNNGV. Trimming stripped 6 bases from V and 8 bases from J, with 23 bases between. The record originates from a study of cytomegalovirus exposure and HLA in healthy donors. Across the study: As an earlier analysis found, about 190 million T cells yielded about 100 million unique TCR beta sequences. Inside one of the first data releases sat some 93 million unique TCRs taken from HLA-typed donors.

Study-wide points: Within the data, a cluster of highly shared sequence variants was likely a sequencing artifact. TCR beta V segments were, for the most part, productive about 87% or about 30% of the time in an earlier analysis.

The PCR used 60 Vbeta and 13 Jbeta primers. Profiling relied on immunoSEQ multiplex PCR, and the TCRdb table lists in-frame clones only, not all of them. The table includes just over 150,000 clones, approximately 80% detected once. The TCR comes from a male donor in good health and CMV-seropositive. Input material: PBMCs. This sequence joins TRBV11-2 and TRBJ2-1; D may be TRBD2 (9 bases). This CDR3 is CASSRQGTSLPDEQFF. In DNA form, the CDR3 reads TGTGCCAGCAGTAGACAGGGGACTAGCCTCCCGGATGAGCAGTTCTTC.